One and the same sample provided the 27 T cell receptor beta chains below, sequenced in a study of blood T cell repertoires in COVID-19. The assay was immunoSEQ multiplex PCR, and TCRdb's table has in-frame clones only and misses some. The sample shows 250,000 or so clones, less than 90% of them seen only once. The source material was peripheral blood. The receptors here all came from a woman aged 40 to 50 who had recovered from COVID-19.

This clone came up many times. The chain links TRBV2 to TRBJ1-2, with a possible D match to TRBD1 (5 bases). The CDR3 loop spans 15 amino acids. Trimming pared 3 bases from V and 6 bases from J, leaving 17 bases between. Germline CDR1 is SNHLY and CDR2 is FYNNEI. CDR3 sequence (DNA): TGTGCCAGCAGTGATCGGCAGGGAGGAATTCATGGCTACACCTTC. As protein: CASSDRQGGIHGYTF.

The J gene is TRBJ2-3, the V gene TRBV6-6; D is perhaps TRBD2 (5 bases). Germline V gives CDR1 MNHNY, CDR2 SVGAGI (reference sequence). V dropped 2 bases and J dropped 5 bases, with 8 bases sitting between them. CDR3 length: 13 residues. The CDR3 loop reads CASSYLSGDTQYF. Written as DNA, the CDR3 is TGTGCCAGCAGTTACCTCAGCGGAGATACGCAGTATTTT.

This chain joins TRBV14 and TRBJ2-5; D gene ambiguous. CDR1 SGHDN and CDR2 FVKESK come from the germline V gene. The V and J ends lost 4 bases and 2 bases respectively, with 5 bases between them. The CDR3 is 12 residues long. CDR3: CASSRLQETQYF. The CDR3 nucleotides read TGTGCCAGCAGCCGTTTACAAGAGACCCAGTACTTC.

The genes are TRBV28 and TRBJ2-5; 8 nucleotides match TRBD1. V shed 5 bases and J 5 bases; nucleotides not matched to a gene: 10. The CDR3 loop spans 15 amino acids. Germline-derived CDR1 and CDR2 are MDHEN and SYDVKM. The CDR3 protein is CASSPPGQEGETQYF. The CDR3, as DNA: TGTGCCAGCAGTCCCCCGGGACAGGAGGGGGAGACCCAGTACTTC.

This chain joins TRBV28 and TRBJ1-5, with D possibly TRBD1 on 6 matching bases. V lost 2 bases and J 5 bases, leaving 16 bases between the germline ends. This CDR3 region has 16 residues. CDR1 is MDHEN and CDR2 is SYDVKM in the germline V gene. The CDR3 DNA reads TGTGCCAGCAGTTTAGTCCCTGCGGGGGCCTATCAGCCCCAGCATTTT. It specifies CASSLVPAGAYQPQHF.

The CDR3 sequence: CSTPRGGGAYNEQFF. The DNA for the CDR3 is TGCAGCACCCCCCGTGGAGGGGGCGCGTACAATGAGCAGTTCTTC. The gene calls are TRBV29-1 and TRBJ2-1; a weak D match, TRBD1 (7 bases). The CDR3 covers 15 residues. Germline V CDR1 and CDR2: SQVTM, ANQGSEA. Trimming removed 8 bases from V and 4 bases from J, with 21 bases in between.

The table lists this clone with a count of one. The chain combines TRBV5-4 with TRBJ2-1; tentatively, D is TRBD2 (5 bases). The germline CDR1 and CDR2 sequences are SGHNT and YYREEE (reference sequence). Deletions cut 1 base from V and 10 bases from J, with 15 bases between. The CDR3 is 14 amino acids. The CDR3 bases are TGTGCCAGCAGCTTGCCCCCCCCGGGGAGAGAGCAGTTCTTC. Amino acid sequence: CASSLPPPGREQFF.

The chain couples TRBV23-1 to TRBJ2-7, with D possibly TRBD2 on 5 matching bases. TRBV23-1 is designated an ORF whose function remains uncertain. V lost 5 bases and J 4 bases, leaving 12 bases between the germline ends. CDR3 length: 13 residues. CDR3 coding DNA: TGCGCCAGCAGTATACCGGGAACTTACGAGCAGTACTTC. Its protein product is CASSIPGTYEQYF.

Only a few counts were recorded for this clone. V gene TRBV2 combines with J gene TRBJ2-7, with a possible D match to TRBD2 (5 bases). Germline V CDR1 and CDR2: SNHLY, FYNNEI. This CDR3 has 15 residues. Trimming cost V 3 bases and J 1 base, with 13 bases left between them. CDR3 in amino acids: CASSDAAEGSYEQYF. The CDR3 DNA reads as TGTGCCAGCAGTGATGCGGCAGAGGGATCCTACGAGCAGTACTTC.

This clone has just one count. This chain connects TRBV10-3 to TRBJ1-2; possible D gene TRBD1, 5 bases. The CDR3 extends over 15 amino acids. V lost 0 bases, J lost 1 base, and 9 bases lay in between. Per the germline V gene, CDR1 is ENHRY and CDR2 is SYGVKD. CDR3 sequence: CAISESTDFNYGYTF. As DNA, the CDR3 is TGTGCCATCAGTGAGTCGACAGATTTTAACTATGGCTACACCTTC.

In its sample, this clone was seen a few times. The chain is built from TRBV2 and TRBJ1-6; 10 bases fit TRBD1. The CDR3 totals 14 residues. V trimming: 5 bases; J trimming: 9 bases; junction bases outside the gene matches: 4. Germline values: CDR1 SNHLY, CDR2 FYNNEI. The DNA for the CDR3 is TGTGCCAGCAGTTCGGGACAGGGGATTTCACCCCTCCACTTT. Amino acid sequence: CASSSGQGISPLHF.

The chain has TRBV30 and TRBJ1-3, with 8 positions matching TRBD1. V trimming: 2 bases; J trimming: 0 bases; junction bases outside the gene matches: 15. CDR1 and CDR2 from the germline V gene are GTSNPN and SVGIG (reference sequence). The CDR3 is made up of 19 amino acids. The CDR3 nucleotides read TGTGCCTGGAGTCTCCTCTCCAGGGGGACAGGCCTCTCTGGAAACACCATATATTTT. This codes for CAWSLLSRGTGLSGNTIYF. Variable domain in full (rest from reference TRBV30 and TRBJ1-3): SQTIHQWPATLVQPVGSPLSLECTVEGTSNPNLYWYRQAAGRGLQLLFYSVGIGQISSEVPQNLSASRPQDRQFILSSKKLLLSDSGFYLCAWSLLSRGTGLSGNTIYFGEGSWLTVV.

This clone appeared many times. The gene calls are TRBV5-1 and TRBJ2-7, with TRBD2 matching over 10 bases. CDR1 and CDR2 from the germline V gene are SGHRS and YFSETQ. The length of the CDR3 is 14 residues. V lost 4 bases, J lost 7 bases, and 8 bases stayed unmatched. In DNA, the CDR3 is TGCGCCAGCAGCCCTAGCGGGGGCACCTTGGAGCAGTACTTC. Protein: CASSPSGGTLEQYF.

The table lists this clone with many counts. This chain uses TRBV2 with TRBJ1-1; D ambiguous. The CDR3 is 13 residues long. CDR1 is SNHLY, CDR2 FYNNEI, per germline. V dropped 7 bases and J dropped 0 bases, with 9 bases sitting between them. The CDR3 region is CASTLTLNTEAFF. CDR3 nucleotides: TGTGCCAGCACCTTGACACTGAACACTGAAGCTTTCTTT.

The CDR3 coding sequence is TGTGCCAGCAGCTGGAATCCGGGACAGGGGACCTACGAGCAGTACTTC. Translating gives CASSWNPGQGTYEQYF. J is TRBJ2-7 and V is TRBV5-6; 10 bases are a match to TRBD1. CDR3 length: 16 residues. Trimming at V came to 3 bases and at J to 2 bases, leaving 8 bases not matched to a gene. Germline CDR1 SGHDT, CDR2 YYEEEE.

In this sample, this clone turned up once. The V and J genes are TRBV4-1 and TRBJ2-2; TRBD2 matches at 9 bases. V dropped 2 bases and J dropped 3; count of bases not matched to a gene: 4. CDR1 and CDR2 (germline): MGHRA, YSYEKL. The CDR3 is 16 residues long. The CDR3 loop is CASSQQAGGYTGELFF. The CDR3 nucleotides read TGCGCCAGCAGCCAACAAGCGGGGGGATACACCGGGGAGCTGTTTTTT.

The rearrangement links TRBV4-1 to TRBJ2-1; no firm D call. The CDR3 has 15 residues. Germline CDR1 MGHRA, CDR2 YSYEKL. With 2 bases removed from V and 6 bases from J, the gap between germline ends came to 14 bases. The CDR3 loop reads CASSQPRLVGNEQFF. The CDR3 DNA follows: TGCGCCAGCAGCCAACCTCGATTAGTTGGCAATGAGCAGTTCTTC.

This sequence joins TRBV5-1 and TRBJ1-4; the match to TRBD1 covers 7 bases. CDR1 and CDR2 from the germline V gene are SGHRS and YFSETQ. The CDR3 loop spans 17 amino acids. After removal of 0 bases from V and 0 bases from J, the junction contained 5 bases not matched to a gene. The CDR3 coding sequence is TGCGCCAGCAGCTTGGATGGGACAGTTGCAACTAATGAAAAACTGTTTTTT. This encodes CASSLDGTVATNEKLFF.

The chain is built from TRBV5-1 and TRBJ1-2, with 7 bases fitting TRBD1. Per germline, CDR1 SGHRS and CDR2 YFSETQ. The CDR3 spans 14 residues. The V gene end was trimmed by 5 bases and the J gene end by 9 bases; junction bases not matched to a gene: 13. CDR3 protein: CASRPMGQSGSYTF. For the CDR3, the DNA is TGCGCCAGCAGACCCATGGGACAGTCGGGAAGCTACACCTTC.

The chain has TRBV6-5 and TRBJ1-3, with D unclear. CDR3 length: 12 residues. V dropped 6 bases and J dropped 8 bases, with 11 bases sitting between them. The V gene's germline CDR1 is MNHEY and CDR2 SVGAGI. This chain's CDR3 is CASRSAGDTIYF. CDR3 coding DNA: TGTGCCAGCAGATCGGCCGGGGACACCATATATTTT.

This sequence joins TRBV3-1 (or the pseudogene TRBV3-2) and TRBJ2-5, with D tentatively TRBD2 (5 bases). The CDR3 extends over 16 amino acids. Germline V gene lookup returns CDR1 LGHDT and CDR2 YNNKEL (reference sequence). V was pared by 0 bases and J by 5 bases, with 16 bases between. The CDR3 is CASSQDPLSTGETQYF. The CDR3 DNA follows: TGTGCCAGCAGCCAAGATCCCCTATCGACGGGGGAGACCCAGTACTTC.

The genes are TRBV5-1 and TRBJ2-7, with 9 bases lining up with TRBD1. The J segment lost 2 bases and the V segment lost 2 bases, leaving 8 bases of the junction unmatched. The CDR3 runs to 16 residues. Germline V gives CDR1 SGHRS, CDR2 YFSETQ. DNA for the CDR3: TGCGCCAGCAGCTTAGGATCCGGGACAGGGACCTACGAGCAGTACTTC. It codes for CASSLGSGTGTYEQYF.

The V and J genes are TRBV4-2 and TRBJ2-3, with a possible D match to TRBD2 (6 bases). The germline gives CDR1 LGHNA, CDR2 YNFKEQ. Trimming took 2 bases from V and 3 from J, leaving 15 bases between them. The CDR3 spans 16 residues. For the CDR3, the DNA is TGTGCCAGCAGCCAAAGGAGCGGCGGGGATACAGATACGCAGTATTTT. It encodes CASSQRSGGDTDTQYF.

This clone was picked up one time. V and J are TRBV5-1 and TRBJ2-3; TRBD2 might be the D (5 bases). The CDR3 has 17 residues. Trimming took 4 bases from V and 5 from J, leaving 23 bases between them. In germline, CDR1 is SGHRS, CDR2 YFSETQ. In DNA form, the CDR3 reads TGCGCCAGCAGCGAACAAGGTCGGGGTTCCGGCGGAGATACGCAGTATTTT. Protein product: CASSEQGRGSGGDTQYF.

The chain joins TRBV7-8 to TRBJ2-5; TRBD1 matches at 7 bases. Germline lookup yields CDR1 SGHVS and CDR2 FQNEAQ. J was trimmed by 2 bases and V by 1 base; bases with no gene match: 4. This CDR3 comprises 15 residues. This chain's CDR3 is CASSLGGTAQETQYF. The DNA of the CDR3 is TGTGCCAGCAGCTTAGGAGGGACAGCACAAGAGACCCAGTACTTC.

The V call is TRBV2, the J call TRBJ2-1; TRBD2 agrees at 7 bases. With V trimmed by 6 bases and J by 8 bases, 7 bases remained unmatched. Germline V gives CDR1 SNHLY, CDR2 FYNNEI. This CDR3 has 13 amino acids. The CDR3 loop reads CASRRTSSDEQFF. The DNA of the CDR3 is TGTGCCAGCAGACGGACTAGTAGCGATGAGCAGTTCTTC.

V is TRBV5-6 and J is TRBJ1-6; perhaps TRBD1 as D (6 bases). The CDR3 loop spans 14 amino acids. V was clipped by 4 bases and J by 8 bases, with 13 bases between them. Germline assignment: CDR1 SGHDT and CDR2 YYEEEE. CDR3 coding DNA: TGTGCCAGCAGCCCTCAACACAGGGATTCACCCCTCCACTTT. Translation: CASSPQHRDSPLHF.